This is a list of T cell receptor beta chains from one sample in a study of shared clonotypes between healthy human individuals. Sequencing used immunoSEQ multiplex PCR; TCRdb keeps in-frame clones, though not all of them. Of roughly 500,000 clones detected, about three quarters appear once; the ten largest clones hold approximately 12%. The sample consisted of PBMCs. Receptors were obtained from a woman aged 40-49 years in good health. Some clones in this sample may be carry-over from other donors' samples. Both conserved end residues are part of each CDR3. The order of the fields is clone size, D gene, J gene, V gene, CDR3 protein, CDR3 DNA. The D gene is left open where the match is weak. Where a row states a size, it is once, few, many or the class of an expanded clone; other rows omit it.

NA	NA	TRBJ2-4	TRBV19	CASSKRVAKNIQYF	TGTGCCAGTAGTAAACGGGTAGCCAAAAACATTCAGTACTTC
NA	NA	TRBJ2-4	TRBV5-1	CASSLGIDRGGKNIQYF	TGCGCCAGCAGCTTGGGGATTGATCGTGGCGGCAAAAACATTCAGTACTTC
NA	NA	TRBJ2-1	TRBV7-2	CASSLSSYNEQFF	TGTGCCAGCAGCTTGAGCTCCTACAATGAGCAGTTCTTC
few	TRBD2	TRBJ2-2	TRBV9	CASSPRPSGGELFF	TGTGCCAGCAGCCCCCGACCTAGCGGGGGGGAGCTGTTTTTT
NA	NA	TRBJ2-7	TRBV6-5	CASSTWTQTYEQYF	TGTGCCAGCAGTACCTGGACCCAGACCTACGAGCAGTACTTC
NA	TRBD2	TRBJ2-5	TRBV28	CASRQTSGRPETQYF	TGTGCCAGCAGACAGACTAGCGGGAGGCCGGAGACCCAGTACTTC
NA	NA	TRBJ1-5	TRBV30	CAWSARTFYQPQHF	TGTGCCTGGAGTGCCCGGACGTTTTATCAGCCCCAGCATTTT
NA	NA	TRBJ1-2	TRBV10-3	CAISGGEVRGGYTF	TGTGCCATCAGTGGGGGGGAAGTAAGAGGAGGCTACACCTTC
NA	TRBD2	TRBJ2-1	TRBV27	CASSPTSGVYNEQFF	TGTGCCAGCAGTCCCACTAGCGGAGTATACAATGAGCAGTTCTTC
NA	TRBD1	TRBJ2-7	TRBV5-1	CASSLTGTGNPYEQYF	TGCGCCAGCAGCTTGACCGGGACAGGGAACCCCTACGAGCAGTACTTC
NA	TRBD1	TRBJ2-7	TRBV18	CASSDDRGYKQYF	TGTGCCAGCTCCGATGACAGGGGCTACAAGCAGTACTTC
NA	NA	TRBJ2-2	TRBV7-9	CASTRAGTGELFF	TGTGCCAGCACCAGGGCGGGCACCGGGGAGCTGTTTTTT
once	NA	TRBJ2-5	TRBV14	CASSPSGRGGETQYF	TGTGCCAGCAGCCCCTCGGGCAGGGGAGGAGAGACCCAGTACTTC
once	NA	TRBJ2-1	TRBV5-4	CASSLGLLSYNEQFF	TGTGCCAGCAGCTTGGGACTCCTCTCCTACAATGAGCAGTTCTTC
NA	TRBD1	TRBJ2-1	TRBV7-9	CASSKTPGQDYNEQFF	TGTGCCAGCAGTAAAACCCCCGGACAGGACTACAATGAGCAGTTCTTC
NA	NA	TRBJ2-2	TRBV11-2	CASSLARHGELFF	TGTGCCAGCAGCTTAGCCCGGCACGGGGAGCTGTTTTTT